This T cell receptor (beta chain) was documented in a study of shared clonotypes between healthy human individuals. A remark on this clone: Its antigen remains unidentified.

Sequencing was performed with immunoSEQ multiplex PCR; in TCRdb, only in-frame clones are kept and a portion is missing. The sample shows some 1,100,000 clones, 75% to 80% of them seen only once. The investigators split CD4+ cells into a CD45RA+ naive subset and a CD45RA-negative memory subset. Study-level findings and limits: Roughly 5% of naive CD4 clonotypes were shared across several donors.

With V trimmed by 10 bases and J by 7 bases, 20 bases remained unmatched. The CDR3 covers 17 residues. Per the germline V gene, CDR1 is SNHLY and CDR2 is FYNNEI. The receptor was derived from a young man in good health. Some clones in this sample may be carry-over from other donors' samples. What was sequenced was memory CD4+ T cells from PBMCs. This sample's subset: CD45RA-negative fraction. The chain employs TRBV2 and TRBJ1-4; 8 bases agree with TRBD1. The CDR3: CANQRDPSGGVSEKLFF. CDR3 in DNA: TGTGCCAACCAAAGGGACCCTTCAGGGGGCGTTAGTGAAAAACTGTTTTTT.